A single sample gave rise to the 3 T cell receptor beta chains below, sequenced in a study of PD-1 blockade in classical Hodgkin lymphoma. TCRdb's copy holds only in-frame clones and misses some; the assay was immunoSEQ multiplex PCR. The sample lists around 30,000 clones, more than 85% seen once, with about 0.22% in the top ten. The time point here: newly diagnosed, previously untreated cHL patient sample. Magnetic negative selection purified CD4+ T cells from thawed PBMCs. The sample consisted of CD4+ T cells from blood. These receptors originate from a human donor with classical Hodgkin lymphoma.

This clone was counted between two and nine times. The CDR3 here is CASSGWGPNTEAFF. The CDR3 nucleotides are TGTGCCAGCAGTGGCTGGGGACCAAACACTGAAGCTTTCTTT. The V and J genes are TRBV6-1 and TRBJ1-1; D might be TRBD1 (5 bases). V was shortened by 4 bases and J by 2 bases, with 11 bases between the two germline ends. Germline-derived CDR1 and CDR2 are MNHNS and SASEGT. The CDR3 consists of 14 residues.

The chain carries TRBV11-3 and TRBJ1-2; D is ambiguous. Germline loops: CDR1 SGHNT, CDR2 YENEEA. Trimming took off 0 bases at V and 8 bases at J, with 19 bases between the two ends. The length of the CDR3 is 16 residues. The CDR3 coding sequence is TGTGCCAGCAGCTTAGAATTTTATCGACGAAGTGGGGGCTACACCTTC. This sequence encodes CASSLEFYRRSGGYTF.

This clone was recorded only once. This chain joins TRBV21-1 and TRBJ1-1; the table's D call of TRBD1 was not tested on the DNA. TRBV21-1 is tagged as a pseudogene. The CDR3 contains 15 residues. CDR3 residues: CASSKANTGHTEAFF. The CDR3 DNA sequence: TGTGCCAGCAGCAAAGCGAACACAGGTCACACTGAAGCTTTCTTT.